Below are 9 T cell receptor beta chains sequenced from a single sample in a study of T cell responses to AZD1222 COVID-19 vaccine. Some clones are missing from TCRdb's copy, which holds only in-frame ones; the method was immunoSEQ multiplex PCR. This sample has about 81,000 clones, with 75% to 90% found just once. The sequencing here drew on peripheral blood, taken 28 days after the second AZD1222 dose. The receptor source for this set is an adult who received the AZD1222 COVID-19 vaccine.

The chain employs TRBV4-2 and TRBJ2-7; D perhaps matches TRBD2 (7 bases). V dropped 1 base and J dropped 2 bases, with 9 bases sitting between them. The CDR3 covers 14 residues. Germline values: CDR1 LGHNA, CDR2 YNFKEQ. CDR3 in DNA: TGTGCCAGCAGCCAAGGGGGGGGCACCTACGAGCAGTACTTC. Translated: CASSQGGGTYEQYF.

This chain connects TRBV7-2 to TRBJ2-4; D gene unclear. Trimming shortened V by 1 base and J by 4 bases, and 5 bases separated the two germline ends. The CDR3 loop spans 13 amino acids. Germline loops: CDR1 SGHTA, CDR2 FQGNSA. The CDR3 DNA reads as TGTGCCAGCAGCTTAGTTGAGAAAAACATTCAGTACTTC. Its translation: CASSLVEKNIQYF.

This rearrangement joins TRBV5-4 to TRBJ2-7; 8 bases agree with TRBD1. Germline V lookup: CDR1 SGHNT, CDR2 YYREEE (reference sequence). V lost 4 bases and J lost 2; bases outside the gene matches: 2. The CDR3 spans 13 residues. Here the CDR3 reads CASSPDRAYEQYF. The CDR3, as DNA: TGTGCCAGCAGCCCGGACAGGGCCTACGAGCAGTACTTC.

V and J are TRBV11-1 and TRBJ2-2; D gene uncertain. The CDR3 consists of 12 residues. Trimming took off 5 bases at V and 6 bases at J, with 7 bases between the two ends. Germline-derived CDR1 and CDR2 are SGHAT and FQDESV (reference sequence). In DNA form, the CDR3 reads TGTGCCAGCAGCAGGGAAGCCGGGGAGCTGTTTTTT. It specifies CASSREAGELFF. The variable domain in full, completed from reference TRBV11-1 and TRBJ2-2, reads EAEVAQSPRYKITEKSQAVAFWCDPISGHATLYWYRQILGQGPELLVQFQDESVVDDSQLPKDRFSAERLKGVDSTLKIQPAELGDSAMYLCASSREAGELFFGEGSRLTVL.

The J gene is TRBJ2-6, the V gene TRBV5-1; D is unresolved. The V gene lost 0 bases and the J gene lost 0 bases, with 4 bases spanning the gap. The CDR3 has 15 residues. Germline lookup yields CDR1 SGHRS and CDR2 YFSETQ. CDR3 nucleotide sequence: TGCGCCAGCAGCTTGGGGGCCTCTGGGGCCAACGTCCTGACTTTC. Its translation is CASSLGASGANVLTF. The variable domain in full, completed from reference TRBV5-1 and TRBJ2-6, reads KAGVTQTPRYLIKTRGQQVTLSCSPISGHRSVSWYQQTPGQGLQFLFEYFSETQRNKGNFPGRFSGRQFSNSRSEMNVSTLELGDSALYLCASSLGASGANVLTFGAGSRLTVL.

This clone has only a few counts. The chain links TRBV9 to TRBJ1-5; 7 bases align to TRBD1. The V segment lost 4 bases and the J segment 4 bases; nucleotides outside the gene matches: 5. CDR3 size: 14 residues. Germline lookup yields CDR1 SGDLS and CDR2 YYNGEE. The CDR3 is CASSRTGDNQPQHF. The CDR3 coding sequence is TGTGCCAGCAGCCGGACAGGAGATAATCAGCCCCAGCATTTT.

The J gene is TRBJ2-5, the V gene TRBV28; D may match TRBD1 or TRBD2 (7 bases each). V shed 6 bases and J shed 5 bases, with 13 bases lying between them. From germline, CDR1 is MDHEN and CDR2 SYDVKM. The CDR3 is 13 amino acids. The CDR3 DNA is TGTGCCAGCAGCCAGGGGGGGAAGGAGACCCAGTACTTC. Its translation: CASSQGGKETQYF.

The chain combines TRBV28 with TRBJ2-7; D is ambiguous. The CDR3 loop spans 13 amino acids. Trimming removed 6 bases from V and 0 bases from J, with 9 bases in between. Germline-derived CDR1 and CDR2 are MDHEN and SYDVKM. As DNA, the CDR3 is TGTGCCAGCAGAAGGCATGACTCCTACGAGCAGTACTTC. Its protein is CASRRHDSYEQYF.

This chain joins TRBV18 and TRBJ1-1, with D perhaps matching TRBD1 (5 bases). The V gene lost 1 base and the J gene lost 8 bases, with 11 bases spanning the gap. Per germline, CDR1 KGHSH and CDR2 LQKENI. CDR3 length: 13 amino acids. The CDR3 bases are TGTGCCAGCTCACCACAGGGACTGTCGGAAGCTTTCTTT. It codes for CASSPQGLSEAFF.